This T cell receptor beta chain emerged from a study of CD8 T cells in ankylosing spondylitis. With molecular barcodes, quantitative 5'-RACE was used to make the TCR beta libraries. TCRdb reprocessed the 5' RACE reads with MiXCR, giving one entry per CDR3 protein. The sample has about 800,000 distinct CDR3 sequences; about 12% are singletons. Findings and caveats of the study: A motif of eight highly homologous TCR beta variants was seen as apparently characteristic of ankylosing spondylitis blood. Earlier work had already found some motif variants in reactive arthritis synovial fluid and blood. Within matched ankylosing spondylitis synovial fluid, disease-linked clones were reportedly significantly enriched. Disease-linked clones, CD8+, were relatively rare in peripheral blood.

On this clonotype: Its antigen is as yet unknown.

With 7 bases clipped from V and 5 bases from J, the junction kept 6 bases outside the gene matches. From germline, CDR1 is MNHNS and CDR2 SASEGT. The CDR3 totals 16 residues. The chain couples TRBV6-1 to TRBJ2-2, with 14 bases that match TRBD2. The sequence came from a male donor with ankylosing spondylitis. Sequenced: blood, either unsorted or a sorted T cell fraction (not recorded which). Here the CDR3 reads CASNLGTSGRTGELFF. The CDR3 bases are TGTGCCAGCAATCTGGGGACTAGCGGGAGAACCGGGGAGCTGTTTTTT.